The 29 T cell receptor beta chains given below trace back to one sample, sequenced in a study of T cell responses to AZD1222 COVID-19 vaccine. The table came from immunoSEQ multiplex PCR; TCRdb's copy has only in-frame clones and leaves some out. The sample lists some 170,000 clones; 90% to 95% were seen once. The starting material was peripheral blood, obtained on day 0 of AZD1222 vaccination. The origin of the receptors is an adult in good health.

The chain couples TRBV5-1 to TRBJ1-1, with D unresolved. V was shortened by 0 bases and J by 11 bases, with 14 bases between the two germline ends. Per the germline V gene, CDR1 is SGHRS and CDR2 is YFSETQ. The CDR3 is 13 amino acids. The CDR3 coding sequence is TGCGCCAGCAGCTTGGATCTGGGCGTTTGGGCTTTCTTT. It codes for CASSLDLGVWAFF.

This chain joins TRBV27 and TRBJ1-1, with D uncertain. The CDR3 runs to 13 residues. Germline CDR1 MNHEY, CDR2 SMNVEV (reference sequence). Trimming cost V 7 bases and J 2 bases, with 11 bases left between them. Here the CDR3 DNA reads TGTGCCAGCAAAATACAGTCCAACACTGAAGCTTTCTTT. This translates into CASKIQSNTEAFF.

The rearrangement uses TRBV19 and TRBJ2-2; the match to TRBD1 covers 7 bases. The CDR3 has 14 residues. CDR1 and CDR2 from the germline V gene are LNHDA and SQIVND (reference sequence). With 6 bases clipped from V and 2 bases from J, the junction kept 3 bases outside the gene matches. Written as DNA, the CDR3 is TGTGCCAGTAGACGACAGGGCAACACCGGGGAGCTGTTTTTT. This codes for CASRRQGNTGELFF. Using reference TRBV19 and TRBJ2-2 for the parts outside the CDR3, the full variable domain is DGGITQSPKYLFRKEGQNVTLSCEQNLNHDAMYWYRQDPGQGLRLIYYSQIVNDFQKGDIAEGYSVSREKKESFPLTVTSAQKNPTAFYLCASRRQGNTGELFFGEGSRLTVL.

The chain uses TRBV2 and TRBJ2-7; a weak D match, TRBD1 (7 bases). The V end was cut by 4 bases, the J end by 6 bases, with 19 bases between. The CDR3 has 15 residues. The germline gives CDR1 SNHLY, CDR2 FYNNEI. The CDR3 loop is CASSAARQGGGEQYF. The CDR3 DNA reads TGTGCCAGCAGTGCCGCCAGACAGGGAGGTGGCGAGCAGTACTTC.

J is TRBJ1-4 and V is TRBV6-5, with D possibly being TRBD1 (5 bases). Germline values: CDR1 MNHEY, CDR2 SVGAGI. The CDR3 is made up of 12 amino acids. V lost 5 bases, J lost 11 bases, and 12 bases lay in between. CDR3 bases: TGTGCCAGCAGTCTTCAGGGCTCCAAACTGTTTTTT. Amino acids: CASSLQGSKLFF.

The CDR3 DNA is TGTGCCAGCAGCTCCGACAGCTACAATGAGCAGTTCTTC. Amino acids: CASSSDSYNEQFF. The rearrangement uses TRBV2 and TRBJ2-1, with D possibly being TRBD1 (5 bases). V gave up 6 bases and J gave up 3 bases, with 9 bases separating them. Germline V gene lookup returns CDR1 SNHLY and CDR2 FYNNEI. The CDR3 has 13 amino acids. The full variable domain, with the rest looked up from reference TRBV2 and TRBJ2-1, is EPEVTQTPSHQVTQMGQEVILRCVPISNHLYFYWYRQILGQKVEFLVSFYNNEISEKSEIFDDQFSVERPDGSNFTLKIRSTKLEDSAMYFCASSSDSYNEQFFGPGTRLTVL.

The rearrangement links TRBV4-1 to TRBJ2-1; 12 bases align to TRBD2. The CDR3 covers 18 residues. Germline CDR1 and CDR2: MGHRA and YSYEKL. After removal of 4 bases from V and 3 bases from J, the junction contained 10 bases not matched to a gene. The CDR3 sequence is CASSLPRLAGANYNEQFF. CDR3 in DNA: TGCGCCAGCAGCCTCCCGAGACTAGCGGGGGCCAACTACAATGAGCAGTTCTTC.

J is TRBJ1-3 and V is TRBV30; D perhaps matches TRBD1 (6 bases). The CDR3 covers 12 residues. Germline CDR1 is GTSNPN and CDR2 is SVGIG (reference sequence). The germline V and J ends were trimmed by 4 bases and 3 bases, with 7 bases remaining between them. The CDR3 loop is CAWKGVGNTIYF. CDR3 nucleotide sequence: TGTGCCTGGAAGGGGGTTGGAAACACCATATATTTT.

The gene calls are TRBV3-1 (or the pseudogene TRBV3-2) and TRBJ1-5; D unclear. CDR1 is LGHDT, CDR2 YNNKEL, per germline (reference sequence). V was pared by 0 bases and J by 3 bases, with 9 bases between. This CDR3 spans 15 amino acids. CDR3 nucleotides: TGTGCCAGCAGCCAAGAGTTAGGAGACAATCAGCCCCAGCATTTT. It codes for CASSQELGDNQPQHF.

V and J are TRBV12-3 or TRBV12-4 and TRBJ2-3; 8 bases are a match to TRBD1. V shed 6 bases and J 5 bases; nucleotides not matched to a gene: 4. CDR3 length: 13 amino acids. CDR3 sequence: CASSLDREDTQYF. For the CDR3, the DNA is TGTGCCAGCAGCTTGGACAGGGAAGATACGCAGTATTTT.

The chain uses TRBV4-1 and TRBJ2-3; the match to TRBD1 covers 9 bases. There are 16 residues in the CDR3. Germline lookup yields CDR1 MGHRA and CDR2 YSYEKL. J was trimmed by 4 bases and V by 5 bases; bases with no gene match: 10. The CDR3 reads CASSSPRTGVSDTQYF. The CDR3 region has the DNA TGCGCCAGCAGCTCACCCCGGACAGGGGTTTCAGATACGCAGTATTTT.

The chain recombines TRBV7-9 with TRBJ1-4; 9 bases match TRBD1. Germline CDR1 is SEHNR and CDR2 is FQNEAQ (reference sequence). J was trimmed by 7 bases and V by 5 bases; bases with no gene match: 5. This CDR3 is built from 14 residues. For the CDR3, the DNA is TGTGCCAGCAGCAGAGACAGGGGGGGTGAAAAACTGTTTTTT. Translation gives CASSRDRGGEKLFF.

This clone was recorded only once. This chain uses TRBV18 with TRBJ1-1, with 7 bases identical to TRBD1. The CDR3 spans 15 residues. Germline V gene sequence: CDR1 KGHSH, CDR2 LQKENI. Losses at the gene ends were 2 bases for V and 3 bases for J; bases not matched to a gene: 6. The CDR3 region is CASSPYRGMDTEAFF. The CDR3 DNA reads as TGTGCCAGCTCACCATACAGGGGTATGGACACTGAAGCTTTCTTT.

This clone has a single count. V usage is TRBV6-5 and J usage is TRBJ1-5; maybe TRBD1 (5 bases). CDR3 size: 14 residues. Germline V CDR1 and CDR2: MNHEY, SVGAGI. Trimming shortened V by 6 bases and J by 11 bases, and 20 bases separated the two germline ends. The CDR3 reads CASRTRGATGSQHF. CDR3 nucleotides: TGTGCCAGCAGAACTAGAGGGGCCACTGGGTCCCAGCATTTT.

This chain uses TRBV5-8 with TRBJ2-1; D possibly corresponds to TRBD1 (6 bases). The CDR3 contains 16 residues. Germline loops: CDR1 SGHTS, CDR2 YDEGEE. V lost 1 base, J lost 4 bases, and 15 bases lay in between. This CDR3 is CASSLLWTVEYNEQFF. As DNA, the CDR3 is TGTGCCAGCAGCTTGTTGTGGACAGTGGAATACAATGAGCAGTTCTTC.

J is TRBJ1-2 and V is TRBV9; weak D call: TRBD1 (5 bases). V was trimmed by 3 bases and J by 2 bases, leaving 17 bases between them. Per the germline V gene, CDR1 is SGDLS and CDR2 is YYNGEE. The CDR3 length is 16 residues. The CDR3 nucleotides are TGTGCCAGCAGCGGCGTGAGTTTGGAGGGGAACTATGGCTACACCTTC. Translation gives CASSGVSLEGNYGYTF.

This clone was observed a handful of times. The chain carries TRBV7-9 and TRBJ2-1; D call uncertain. Germline CDR1 reads SEHNR; CDR2 reads FQNEAQ (reference sequence). Deletions cut 5 bases from V and 6 bases from J, with 17 bases between. The CDR3 is 15 residues long. The CDR3 region is CASSLMSVAINEQFF. Here the CDR3 DNA reads TGTGCCAGCAGCCTGATGTCGGTAGCTATCAATGAGCAGTTCTTC. Complete variable domain (other parts from reference TRBV7-9 and TRBJ2-1): DTGVSQNPRHKITKRGQNVTFRCDPISEHNRLYWYRQTLGQGPEFLTYFQNEAQLEKSRLLSDRFSAERPKGSFSTLEIQRTEQGDSAMYLCASSLMSVAINEQFFGPGTRLTVL.

The rearrangement uses TRBV28 and TRBJ1-5; maybe TRBD1 (6 bases). Trimming shortened V by 3 bases and J by 4 bases, and 16 bases separated the two germline ends. This CDR3 has 16 residues. The germline gives CDR1 MDHEN, CDR2 SYDVKM. The CDR3 sequence: CASSLVSEGGNQPQHF. CDR3 nucleotides: TGTGCCAGCAGTTTGGTTTCAGAGGGGGGAAATCAGCCCCAGCATTTT.

CDR3 nucleotide sequence: TGCGCCAGCAGAGCGGGACAGGGGGCAGGGGAGCAGTACTTC. Its translation is CASRAGQGAGEQYF. The gene calls are TRBV5-1 and TRBJ2-7; TRBD1 aligns across 12 bases. J gave up 7 bases and V 5 bases, and 7 bases lay outside the gene matches. Germline V CDR1 and CDR2: SGHRS, YFSETQ. The CDR3 runs 14 residues.

The J gene is TRBJ2-2, the V gene TRBV11-3; D gene ambiguous. Germline V gene lookup returns CDR1 SGHNT and CDR2 YENEEA. The CDR3 runs 12 residues. Trimming removed 6 bases at V and 7 bases at J, with 9 bases between. The CDR3 here is CASSRESGELFF. DNA of the CDR3: TGTGCCAGCAGTCGAGAAAGCGGGGAGCTGTTTTTT.

The chain joins TRBV11-2 to TRBJ2-7; 8 bases map to TRBD1. CDR3 length equals 14 residues. The ends lost 1 base at V and 2 bases at J; junction bases unmatched: 1. Germline V gene sequence: CDR1 SGHAT, CDR2 FQNNGV. The CDR3 here is CASSLARGPYEQYF. The DNA for the CDR3 is TGTGCCAGCAGCTTAGCCAGGGGGCCCTACGAGCAGTACTTC.

This clone was found once. J is TRBJ2-1 and V is TRBV7-9, with 8 positions matching TRBD2. This CDR3 is 19 amino acids long. V gave up 6 bases and J gave up 7 bases; unmatched junction bases: 23. Germline loops: CDR1 SEHNR, CDR2 FQNEAQ (reference sequence). The CDR3: CASRRNLGPRGGLGNEQFF. CDR3 nucleotide sequence: TGTGCCAGCAGGAGAAACCTGGGGCCACGGGGGGGCTTGGGAAATGAGCAGTTCTTC.

This clone is a singleton in its sample. The chain joins TRBV7-8 to TRBJ1-2, with 9 bases fitting TRBD1. With 4 bases clipped from V and 8 bases from J, the junction kept 17 bases outside the gene matches. The CDR3 spans 17 residues. The germline V gene has CDR1 SGHVS and CDR2 FQNEAQ. CDR3 residues: CASSSLGPGQGYRGYTF. The CDR3 nucleotides read TGTGCCAGCAGCTCCTTGGGACCCGGACAGGGGTATCGAGGCTACACCTTC.

The chain combines TRBV6-5 with TRBJ1-1; possibly TRBD1 for D (5 bases). Trimming pared 4 bases from V and 1 base from J, leaving 7 bases between. The length of the CDR3 is 13 residues. The germline CDR1 and CDR2 sequences are MNHEY and SVGAGI. For the CDR3, the DNA is TGTGCCAGCAGTTCGGGGGAGAACACTGAAGCTTTCTTT. This encodes CASSSGENTEAFF.

V is TRBV11-3 and J is TRBJ2-5; D not resolved. Looked up from germline, CDR1 is SGHNT and CDR2 is YENEEA. Trimming removed 2 bases at V and 5 bases at J, with 9 bases between. The CDR3 has 13 residues. The CDR3 loop reads CASSLTLLETQYF. The CDR3 coding sequence is TGTGCCAGCAGCTTAACCCTTTTGGAGACCCAGTACTTC.

J is TRBJ1-1 and V is TRBV7-3; D is possibly TRBD1 (6 bases). V dropped 5 bases and J dropped 5 bases, with 15 bases sitting between them. This CDR3 has 14 amino acids. Germline assignment: CDR1 SGHTA and CDR2 FQGTGA. In nucleotides, the CDR3 is TGTGCCAGCAGCATTACAGGGACGGCGACTGAAGCTTTCTTT. This gives the protein CASSITGTATEAFF.

The rearrangement uses TRBV19 and TRBJ1-5; D possibly corresponds to TRBD1 (6 bases). The CDR3 has 15 residues. The germline CDR1 and CDR2 sequences are LNHDA and SQIVND (reference sequence). With 3 bases removed from V and 3 bases from J, the gap between germline ends came to 12 bases. This CDR3 reads CASSIRGMANQPQHF. The CDR3 DNA reads as TGTGCCAGTAGTATTAGGGGGATGGCCAATCAGCCCCAGCATTTT.

The V gene is TRBV4-1, the J gene TRBJ1-1, with D uncertain. Deletions cut 3 bases from V and 1 base from J, with 6 bases between. The V gene's germline CDR1 is MGHRA and CDR2 YSYEKL. CDR3 size: 13 residues. Here the CDR3 reads CASSHGRNTEAFF. As DNA, the CDR3 is TGCGCCAGCAGCCACGGGCGGAACACTGAAGCTTTCTTT.

This chain uses TRBV6-1 with TRBJ1-4; 7 bases line up with TRBD1. J gave up 5 bases and V 2 bases, and 5 bases lay outside the gene matches. The CDR3 extends over 15 amino acids. CDR1 MNHNS and CDR2 SASEGT come from the germline V gene. CDR3 loop: CASSEWGQRNEKLFF. The CDR3 DNA reads TGTGCCAGCAGTGAATGGGGACAGAGAAATGAAAAACTGTTTTTT.